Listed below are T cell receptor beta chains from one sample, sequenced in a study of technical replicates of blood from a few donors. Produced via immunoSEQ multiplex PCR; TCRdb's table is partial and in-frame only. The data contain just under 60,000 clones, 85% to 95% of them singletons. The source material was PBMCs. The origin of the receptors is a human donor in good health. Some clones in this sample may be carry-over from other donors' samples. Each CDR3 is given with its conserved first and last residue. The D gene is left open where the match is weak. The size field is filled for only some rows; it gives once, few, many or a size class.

CDR3 protein: CASSQRGQNYGYTF; CDR3 DNA: TGCGCCAGCAGCCAACGAGGACAGAACTATGGCTACACCTTC; D gene: NA; J gene: TRBJ1-2; V gene: TRBV4-1; clone size: NA
CDR3 protein: CASSLWRTESNQPQHF; CDR3 DNA: TGTGCCAGCAGCTTATGGAGGACGGAATCCAATCAGCCCCAGCATTTT; D gene: NA; J gene: TRBJ1-5; V gene: TRBV7-8; clone size: NA
CDR3 protein: CAWSLGIAGGSSPLHF; CDR3 DNA: TGTGCCTGGAGCCTAGGGATTGCAGGAGGGTCTTCACCCCTCCACTTT; D gene: NA; J gene: TRBJ1-6; V gene: TRBV30; clone size: NA
CDR3 protein: CASSRDRDPGNTIYF; CDR3 DNA: TGTGCCAGCAGCCGGGACAGGGATCCTGGAAACACCATATATTTT; D gene: TRBD1; J gene: TRBJ1-3; V gene: TRBV6-5; clone size: NA
CDR3 protein: CASSLAGTTLQETQYF; CDR3 DNA: TGTGCCAGCAGCTTGGCCGGGACTACCCTCCAAGAGACCCAGTACTTC; D gene: TRBD2; J gene: TRBJ2-5; V gene: TRBV5-4; clone size: NA
CDR3 protein: CASSPYGKGAKETQYF; CDR3 DNA: TGTGCCAGCAGCCCTTACGGGAAGGGGGCCAAAGAGACCCAGTACTTC; D gene: TRBD1; J gene: TRBJ2-5; V gene: TRBV9; clone size: NA
CDR3 protein: CAWSFWGTQNTEAFF; CDR3 DNA: TGTGCCTGGAGTTTCTGGGGCACCCAAAACACTGAAGCTTTCTTT; D gene: NA; J gene: TRBJ1-1; V gene: TRBV30; clone size: NA
CDR3 protein: CASSDDRNYGYTF; CDR3 DNA: TGTGCCAGCAGCGACGACAGGAACTATGGCTACACCTTC; D gene: NA; J gene: TRBJ1-2; V gene: TRBV7-9; clone size: once
CDR3 protein: CASTLRDRGTGELFF; CDR3 DNA: TGTGCCAGCACCCTCCGGGACAGGGGCACCGGGGAGCTGTTTTTT; D gene: TRBD1; J gene: TRBJ2-2; V gene: TRBV7-9; clone size: NA
CDR3 protein: CASSQDRQTPNYGYTF; CDR3 DNA: TGTGCCAGCAGCCAAGATCGCCAGACACCTAACTATGGCTACACCTTC; D gene: NA; J gene: TRBJ1-2; V gene: TRBV4-2; clone size: NA
CDR3 protein: CSVAGGEPGGTQYF; CDR3 DNA: TGCAGCGTTGCGGGGGGGGAACCCGGGGGGACCCAGTACTTC; D gene: TRBD2; J gene: TRBJ2-5; V gene: TRBV29-1; clone size: NA
CDR3 protein: CASSQGPGRSLGEKLFF; CDR3 DNA: TGCGCCAGCAGCCAAGGCCCTGGGAGGTCATTGGGTGAAAAACTGTTTTTT; D gene: NA; J gene: TRBJ1-4; V gene: TRBV4-1; clone size: once
CDR3 protein: CASSLEGVTYNSPLHF; CDR3 DNA: TGTGCCAGCAGCTTAGAGGGGGTCACCTATAATTCACCCCTCCACTTT; D gene: NA; J gene: TRBJ1-6; V gene: TRBV7-9; clone size: once
CDR3 protein: CASSNPSSGQGGNEQFF; CDR3 DNA: TGTGCCAGTAGTAACCCCTCGTCTGGACAGGGGGGCAATGAGCAGTTCTTC; D gene: TRBD1; J gene: TRBJ2-1; V gene: TRBV19; clone size: NA
CDR3 protein: CASSLVNNYEQYF; CDR3 DNA: TGTGCCAGCAGCTTAGTTAACAACTACGAGCAGTACTTC; D gene: NA; J gene: TRBJ2-7; V gene: TRBV7-2; clone size: NA
CDR3 protein: CAVIQGETQYF; CDR3 DNA: TGTGCCGTCATCCAGGGAGAGACCCAGTACTTC; D gene: NA; J gene: TRBJ2-5; V gene: TRBV30; clone size: NA
CDR3 protein: CASSLVDSLPYNEQFF; CDR3 DNA: TGTGCCAGCAGCTTAGTGGACAGCCTCCCTTACAATGAGCAGTTCTTC; D gene: NA; J gene: TRBJ2-1; V gene: TRBV11-2; clone size: NA
CDR3 protein: CASSLGGPLGEKLFF; CDR3 DNA: TGTGCCAGCAGCTTAGGAGGCCCTCTTGGGGAAAAACTGTTTTTT; D gene: NA; J gene: TRBJ1-4; V gene: TRBV7-8; clone size: once